Described below is a single TCR beta chain sequence and its context. TCRdb re-called the PCR reads through MiXCR, storing one row per CDR3 protein. The sample has some 20,000 distinct CDR3 sequences; less than 55% are singletons. Trimming took 0 bases from V and 2 from J, leaving 14 bases between them. This CDR3 region has 16 residues. The data belong to a study of tumor-infiltrating lymphocytes in oesophageal squamous cell carcinoma. Input material: normal esophageal tissue next to the tumor. The chain couples TRBV12-3 or TRBV12-4 to TRBJ2-7; weak D call: TRBD1 (6 bases). This sequence was found in a female donor with esophageal squamous cell carcinoma. CDR3 bases: TGTGCCAGCAGTTTAGCCGGTGGGGGACAAACCTACGAGCAGTACTTC. Its protein product is CASSLAGGGQTYEQYF.